This TCR beta chain was retrieved from a study of memory CD4+ T cells and cytomegalovirus serostatus. This clone has more than one count but fewer than ten. Its specificity is not known. Whole-study results and caveats: About 40% of the roughly 160 known CMV-associated TCRbeta sequences appeared in CD4+ memory.

The sort gate was single viable CD3+CD4+CD8-CD45RO+ cells for memory CD4+ T cells. CDR3 length: 18 amino acids. Trimming cost V 6 bases and J 9 bases; bases outside gene matches: 16. Germline V gene sequence: CDR1 SNHLY, CDR2 FYNNEI. Per the original data handling: Out-of-frame sequences were removed, leaving 2 million or so distinct TCRbeta sequences. Libraries were prepared by immunoSEQ multiplex PCR; TCRdb keeps only in-frame clonotypes and omits some of them. V and J calls and clone size come straight from that table; D and trimming were deduced from the DNA. The sample carries under 50,000 clones, roughly 74% recorded once.

The J gene is TRBJ2-1, the V gene TRBV2, with TRBD2 identical over 14 bases. The clonotype originates from an adult in good health and CMV-seropositive. Sequencing used memory CD4+ T cells from blood. The CDR3 region has the DNA TGTGCCAGCAGGAGACAGACTAGCGGGGGGGCGGCCTGGGCTGAGCAGTTCTTC. Translation gives CASRRQTSGGAAWAEQFF.